This TCR beta chain was profiled in a study of blood T cell repertoires in COVID-19. Across the study: Spain, Italy and the United States supplied samples that represented acute and convalescent COVID-19. Sources were T cells, B-cell-depleted T cells, or PBMCs; the material itself was cDNA or gDNA.

Per germline, CDR1 SGDLS and CDR2 YYNGEE. V lost 3 bases and J 7 bases, leaving 14 bases between the germline ends. This CDR3 has 15 residues. TCRdb keeps only in-frame clones here, not all; method: immunoSEQ multiplex PCR. The sample has roughly 46,000 clones, roughly four fifths seen once. Sequencing input: peripheral blood. This TCR derives from a man aged 60 to 69 with acute or convalescent COVID-19. The chain has TRBV9 and TRBJ1-6, with D possibly TRBD1 on 5 matching bases. The CDR3 is CASSASPGVNSPLHF. The CDR3 region has the DNA TGTGCCAGCAGCGCATCCCCGGGGGTCAATTCACCCCTCCACTTT. The whole variable domain, remainder taken from reference TRBV9 and TRBJ1-6, is DSGVTQTPKHLITATGQRVTLRCSPRSGDLSVYWYQQSLDQGLQFLIQYYNGEERAKGNILERFSAQQFPDLHSELNLSSLELGDSALYFCASSASPGVNSPLHFGNGTRLTVT.